This entry concerns a single TCR beta chain. Only in-frame clones appear in the TCRdb table, and some are missing; sequencing was by immunoSEQ multiplex PCR. The sample contains 150,000 to 250,000 clones, roughly 92% of which appear only once. The record originates from a study of blood T cell repertoires in COVID-19. The V and J ends lost 3 bases and 0 bases respectively, with 10 bases between them. Per germline, CDR1 KGHSH and CDR2 LQKENI. The CDR3 runs 15 residues. The rearrangement links TRBV18 to TRBJ2-3; tentative D call: TRBD1 (6 bases). This TCR derives from a man younger than 40 with COVID-19, enrolled during active disease. Specimen: peripheral blood. CDR3 coding DNA: TGTGCCAGCTCACCGACAGGCTTAAGCACAGATACGCAGTATTTT. As protein: CASSPTGLSTDTQYF.